This T cell receptor beta chain is drawn from a study of regulatory T cells in long-lasting Graves disease. Findings and caveats of the study: Persistent disease preferred TRBV28, TRBJ1-2 and TRBJ2-5.

Stated time point: persistent/refractory GD, antithyroid drugs over 5 years with positive TRAb. PBMC RNA was the source of the TCR library. EDTA tubes held 8 to 10 milliliters of peripheral blood from each patient. The sample holds many counts of this clonotype. The antigen is not known. CDR3-region Arm-PCR and iRepertoire HTBI primers produced the TCR beta libraries. TCRdb re-called the multiplex PCR reads with MiXCR, one entry per CDR3 protein. This table has 400,000 to 600,000 distinct CDR3 sequences, 20% to 25% appearing once. The CDR3 consists of 12 residues. Germline V gene data show CDR1 as SGHVS and CDR2 as FQNEAQ. Trimming cost V 3 bases and J 7 bases, with 9 bases left between them.

The gene calls are TRBV7-8 and TRBJ1-1; no clear D gene. The receptor comes from a female donor with Graves disease. This specimen consisted of peripheral blood mononuclear cells (PBMCs), obtained when the disease was refractory, from a patient treated with antithyroid drugs. The CDR3 DNA reads as TGTGCCAGCAGCTTCGGTCTTATTGAAGCTTTCTTT. Translation: CASSFGLIEAFF.